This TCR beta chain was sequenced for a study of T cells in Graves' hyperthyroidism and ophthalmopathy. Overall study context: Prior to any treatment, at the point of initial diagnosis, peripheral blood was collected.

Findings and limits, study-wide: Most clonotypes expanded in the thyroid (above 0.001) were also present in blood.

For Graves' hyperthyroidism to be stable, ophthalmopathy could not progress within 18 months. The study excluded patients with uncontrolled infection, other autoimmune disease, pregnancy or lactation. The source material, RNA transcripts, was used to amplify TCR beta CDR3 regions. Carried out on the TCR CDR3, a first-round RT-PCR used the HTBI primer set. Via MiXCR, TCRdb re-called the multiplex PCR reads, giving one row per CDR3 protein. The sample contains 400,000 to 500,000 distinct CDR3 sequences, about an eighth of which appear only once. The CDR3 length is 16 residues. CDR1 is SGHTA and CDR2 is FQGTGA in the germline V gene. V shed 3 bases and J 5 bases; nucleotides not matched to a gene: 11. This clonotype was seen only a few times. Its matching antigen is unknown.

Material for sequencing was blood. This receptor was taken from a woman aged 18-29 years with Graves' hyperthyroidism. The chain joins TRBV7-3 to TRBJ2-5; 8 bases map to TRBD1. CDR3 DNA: TGTGCCAGCAGCTTCTCGGGACAGGCGGAGTATGAGACCCAGTACTTC. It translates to CASSFSGQAEYETQYF.